This TCR beta chain was recorded in a study of blood T cell repertoires in COVID-19. Across the study: The United States, Italy and Spain supplied acute and convalescent COVID-19 samples. PBMCs, B-cell-depleted T cells, or T cells provided the cDNA or gDNA that made up the material.

The V gene's germline CDR1 is SGHTA and CDR2 FQGTGA. This CDR3 is 19 amino acids long. Trimming removed 8 bases from V and 0 bases from J, with 26 bases in between. Authors' data handling: Scientists estimated how many nucleated cells there were by amplifying reference gene primers. TCRdb keeps only in-frame clones here, not all; method: immunoSEQ multiplex PCR. D and trimming come from the DNA, and the V and J calls and clone size come from that table. The table records 49,000 or so clones, approximately 83% of them present only once. Enrolled during active infection, Seattle patients were then followed longitudinally.

The source material was peripheral blood. The V call is TRBV7-3, the J call TRBJ2-1; weak D call: TRBD1 (6 bases). The source is a woman older than 75 with COVID-19, enrolled during active disease. The CDR3 is CASLSARASTGSSYNEQFF. CDR3 DNA: TGTGCCAGCCTCTCAGCGAGGGCCTCCACAGGGAGCTCCTACAATGAGCAGTTCTTC.